These 5 T cell receptor beta chains were all obtained from the same sample, sequenced in a study of shared clonotypes between healthy human individuals. TCRdb's copy holds only in-frame clones and misses some; the assay was immunoSEQ multiplex PCR. Among more than 1,200,000 clones listed, around 98.5% were seen once. Sequences were obtained from naive CD4+ T cells sorted from blood. Subset specified: CD45RA+ positively selected. These receptors were collected from a man aged 25-45 years in good health.

This clone was detected only once. The V call is TRBV27, the J call TRBJ2-1; D perhaps matches TRBD1 (6 bases). CDR1 is MNHEY and CDR2 is SMNVEV in the germline V gene (reference sequence). The CDR3 runs to 15 residues. V was trimmed by 2 bases and J by 3 bases, leaving 11 bases between them. CDR3 DNA sequence: TGTGCCAGCAGTTTAGGACAGCCCCTCTACAATGAGCAGTTCTTC. Its protein is CASSLGQPLYNEQFF.

The rearrangement joins TRBV7-8 to TRBJ2-5; D call uncertain. The CDR3 totals 14 residues. Deletions cut 4 bases from V and 4 bases from J, with 13 bases between. Germline V gene data show CDR1 as SGHVS and CDR2 as FQNEAQ. CDR3 sequence: CASSYQSRRETQYF. The CDR3 bases are TGTGCCAGCAGCTACCAGAGCCGGAGAGAGACCCAGTACTTC.

This chain links TRBV2 with TRBJ2-7; 7 positions agree with TRBD1. The CDR3 contains 15 residues. After removal of 6 bases from V and 1 base from J, the junction contained 9 bases not matched to a gene. The germline V gene has CDR1 SNHLY and CDR2 FYNNEI. The CDR3 nucleotides are TGTGCCAGCAGCTACCGGACAGGTGGATCCTACGAGCAGTACTTC. This gives the protein CASSYRTGGSYEQYF.

The CDR3 DNA is TGTGCCAGCAGCCTCCCAGCGGGGGCCTGGGATGAGCAGTTCTTC. Its protein is CASSLPAGAWDEQFF. The rearrangement uses TRBV7-8 and TRBJ2-1, with 8 bases lining up with TRBD2. CDR1 is SGHVS and CDR2 is FQNEAQ in the germline V gene. The CDR3 is 15 amino acids. J gave up 8 bases and V 5 bases, and 11 bases lay outside the gene matches.

The chain combines TRBV11-3 with TRBJ2-7; TRBD2 might be the D (5 bases). V lost 5 bases and J 3 bases, leaving 11 bases between the germline ends. CDR3 length: 13 amino acids. Germline CDR1 and CDR2: SGHNT and YENEEA. This CDR3 is CASSRGSDYEQYF. The CDR3 region has the DNA TGTGCCAGCAGCCGAGGGAGTGACTACGAGCAGTACTTC. Based on the CDR3 plus reference TRBV11-3 and TRBJ2-7, the full variable domain is EAGVVQSPRYKIIEKKQPVAFWCNPISGHNTLYWYLQNLGQGPELLIRYENEEAVDDSQLPKDRFSAERLKGVDSTLKIQPAELGDSAVYLCASSRGSDYEQYFGPGTRLTVT.